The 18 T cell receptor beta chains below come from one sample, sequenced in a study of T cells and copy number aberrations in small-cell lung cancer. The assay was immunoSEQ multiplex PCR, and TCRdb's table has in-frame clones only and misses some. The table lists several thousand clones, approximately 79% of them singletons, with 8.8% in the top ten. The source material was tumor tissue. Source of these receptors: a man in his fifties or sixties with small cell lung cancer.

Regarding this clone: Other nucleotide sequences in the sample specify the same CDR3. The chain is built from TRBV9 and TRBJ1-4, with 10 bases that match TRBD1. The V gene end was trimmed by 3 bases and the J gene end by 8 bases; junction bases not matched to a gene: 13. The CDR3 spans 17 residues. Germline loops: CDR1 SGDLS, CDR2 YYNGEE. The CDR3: CASSAQIGTGVNEKLFF. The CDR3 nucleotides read TGTGCCAGCAGCGCCCAAATCGGGACAGGGGTTAACGAAAAACTGTTTTTT.

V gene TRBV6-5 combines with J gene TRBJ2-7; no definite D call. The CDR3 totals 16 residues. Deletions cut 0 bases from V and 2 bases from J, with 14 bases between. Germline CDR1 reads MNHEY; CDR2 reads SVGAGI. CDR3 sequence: CASSYSKTTYTYEQYF. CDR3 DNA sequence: TGTGCCAGCAGTTACTCGAAGACAACTTATACCTACGAGCAGTACTTC.

This CDR3 reads CASSLALESRAKNIQYF. The CDR3 DNA reads TGCGCCAGCAGCTTGGCCCTCGAAAGTCGAGCCAAAAACATTCAGTACTTC. The chain is built from TRBV5-1 and TRBJ2-4, with D unclear. Per the germline V gene, CDR1 is SGHRS and CDR2 is YFSETQ. The length of the CDR3 is 17 residues. Trimming left V 0 bases short and J 0 bases short, with 13 bases between.

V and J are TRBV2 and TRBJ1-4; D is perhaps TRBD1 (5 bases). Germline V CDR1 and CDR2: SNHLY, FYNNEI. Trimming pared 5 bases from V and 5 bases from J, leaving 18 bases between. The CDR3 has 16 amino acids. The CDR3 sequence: CASSPPVGVPNEKLFF. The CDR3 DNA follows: TGTGCCAGCAGTCCTCCTGTGGGGGTCCCCAATGAAAAACTGTTTTTT.

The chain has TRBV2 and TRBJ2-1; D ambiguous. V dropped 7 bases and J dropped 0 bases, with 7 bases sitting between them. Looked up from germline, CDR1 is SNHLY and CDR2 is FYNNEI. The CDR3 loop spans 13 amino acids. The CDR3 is CASIGSSYNEQFF. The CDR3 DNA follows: TGTGCCAGCATAGGCAGCTCCTACAATGAGCAGTTCTTC.

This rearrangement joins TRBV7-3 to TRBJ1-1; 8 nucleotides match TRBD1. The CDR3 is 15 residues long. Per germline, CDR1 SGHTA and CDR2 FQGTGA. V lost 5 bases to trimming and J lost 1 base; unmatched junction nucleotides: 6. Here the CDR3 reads CASSISTGGNTEAFF. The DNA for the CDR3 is TGTGCCAGCAGCATCTCAACAGGGGGGAACACTGAAGCTTTCTTT.

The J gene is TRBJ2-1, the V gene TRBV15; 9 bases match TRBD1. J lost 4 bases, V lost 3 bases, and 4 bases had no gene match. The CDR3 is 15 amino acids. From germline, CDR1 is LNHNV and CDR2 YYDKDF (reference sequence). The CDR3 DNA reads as TGTGCCACCAGCAGGAGGGACAGGGAATACAATGAGCAGTTCTTC. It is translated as CATSRRDREYNEQFF.

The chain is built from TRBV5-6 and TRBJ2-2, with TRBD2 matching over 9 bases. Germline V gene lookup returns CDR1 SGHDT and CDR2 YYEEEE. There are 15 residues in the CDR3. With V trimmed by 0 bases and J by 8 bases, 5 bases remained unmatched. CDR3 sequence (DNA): TGTGCCAGCAGCTTGGTTGTTAGCGGGAGAGGGGAGCTGTTTTTT. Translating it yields CASSLVVSGRGELFF.

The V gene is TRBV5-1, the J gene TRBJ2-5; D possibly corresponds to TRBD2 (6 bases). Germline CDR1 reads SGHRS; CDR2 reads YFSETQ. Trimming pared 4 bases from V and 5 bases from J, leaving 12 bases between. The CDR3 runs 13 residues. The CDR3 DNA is TGCGCCAGCAGCCCGGGACTTAGGGAGACCCAGTACTTC. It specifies CASSPGLRETQYF. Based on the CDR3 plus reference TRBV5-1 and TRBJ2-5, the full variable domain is KAGVTQTPRYLIKTRGQQVTLSCSPISGHRSVSWYQQTPGQGLQFLFEYFSETQRNKGNFPGRFSGRQFSNSRSEMNVSTLELGDSALYLCASSPGLRETQYFGPGTRLLVL.

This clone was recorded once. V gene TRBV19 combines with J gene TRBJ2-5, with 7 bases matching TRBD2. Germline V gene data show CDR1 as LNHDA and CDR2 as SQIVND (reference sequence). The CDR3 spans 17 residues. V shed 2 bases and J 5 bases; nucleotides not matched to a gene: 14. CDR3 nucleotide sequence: TGTGCCAGTAGTATATTTGGTGGGAGGGGAGGTTTGGAGACCCAGTACTTC. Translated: CASSIFGGRGGLETQYF.

CDR3 amino acids: CASSRGQGEAFF. For the CDR3, the DNA is TGTGCCAGCAGTAGGGGACAGGGTGAAGCTTTCTTT. The rearrangement joins TRBV6-5 to TRBJ1-1; 9 bases align to TRBD1. The CDR3 sequence is 12 residues long. After removal of 5 bases from V and 7 bases from J, the junction contained 2 bases not matched to a gene. Germline CDR1 reads MNHEY; CDR2 reads SVGAGI.

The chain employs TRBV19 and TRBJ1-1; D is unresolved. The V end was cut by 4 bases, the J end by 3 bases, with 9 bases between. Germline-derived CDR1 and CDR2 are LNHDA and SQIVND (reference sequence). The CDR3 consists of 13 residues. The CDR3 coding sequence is TGTGCCAGTAGTACGACCGTGGACACTGAAGCTTTCTTT. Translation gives CASSTTVDTEAFF.

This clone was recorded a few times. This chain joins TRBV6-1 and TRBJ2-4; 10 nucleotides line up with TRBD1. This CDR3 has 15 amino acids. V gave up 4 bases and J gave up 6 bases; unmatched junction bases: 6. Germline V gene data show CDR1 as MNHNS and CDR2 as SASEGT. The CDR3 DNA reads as TGTGCCAGCAGTGGTGACAGGGGGCACGGAAACATTCAGTACTTC. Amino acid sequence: CASSGDRGHGNIQYF.

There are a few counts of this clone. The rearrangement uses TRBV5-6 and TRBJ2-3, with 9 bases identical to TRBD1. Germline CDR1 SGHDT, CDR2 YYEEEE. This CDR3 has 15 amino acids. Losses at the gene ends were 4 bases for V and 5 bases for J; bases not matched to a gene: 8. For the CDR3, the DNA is TGTGCCAGCAGCACGGACACAGGGGGCGGAGATACGCAGTATTTT. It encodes CASSTDTGGGDTQYF. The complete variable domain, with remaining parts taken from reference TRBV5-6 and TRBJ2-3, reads DAGVTQSPTHLIKTRGQQVTLRCSPKSGHDTVSWYQQALGQGPQFIFQYYEEEERQRGNFPDRFSGHQFPNYSSELNVNALLLGDSALYLCASSTDTGGGDTQYFGPGTRLTVL.

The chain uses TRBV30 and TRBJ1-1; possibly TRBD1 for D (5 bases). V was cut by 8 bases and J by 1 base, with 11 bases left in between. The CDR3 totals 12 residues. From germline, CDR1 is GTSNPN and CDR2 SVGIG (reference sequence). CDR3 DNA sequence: TGTGCCCGGGGGAGGGGGAACACTGAAGCTTTCTTT. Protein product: CARGRGNTEAFF.

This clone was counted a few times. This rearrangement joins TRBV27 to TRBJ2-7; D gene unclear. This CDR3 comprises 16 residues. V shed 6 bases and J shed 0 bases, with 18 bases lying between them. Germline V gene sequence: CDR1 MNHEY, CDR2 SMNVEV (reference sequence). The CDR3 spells CASRSHEALSSYEQYF. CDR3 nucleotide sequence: TGTGCCAGCAGATCCCATGAAGCGCTGAGCTCCTACGAGCAGTACTTC.

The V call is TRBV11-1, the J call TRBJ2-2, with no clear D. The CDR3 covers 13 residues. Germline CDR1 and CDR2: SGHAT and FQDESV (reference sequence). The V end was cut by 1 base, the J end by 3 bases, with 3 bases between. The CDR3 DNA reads TGTGCCAGCAGCTTAGAGTACACCGGGGAGCTGTTTTTT. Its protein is CASSLEYTGELFF.

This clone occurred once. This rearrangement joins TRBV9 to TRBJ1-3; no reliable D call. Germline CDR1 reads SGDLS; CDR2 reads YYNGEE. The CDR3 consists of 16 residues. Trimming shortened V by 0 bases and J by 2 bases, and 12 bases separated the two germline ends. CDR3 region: CASSVDGGSAGNTIYF. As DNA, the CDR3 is TGTGCCAGCAGCGTAGACGGCGGCTCGGCTGGAAACACCATATATTTT.